A single sample is the source of the 9 T cell receptor beta chains below, sequenced in a study of cytomegalovirus exposure and HLA in healthy donors. Measured with immunoSEQ multiplex PCR; TCRdb has only the in-frame clones, and not every one. The repertoire holds approximately 160,000 clones, with about nine tenths as singletons. The sample consisted of PBMCs. The receptor set was obtained from a woman younger than 35 in good health and CMV-seropositive.

The V call is TRBV7-3, the J call TRBJ1-5; no firm D call. The CDR3 is made up of 13 amino acids. V was pared by 6 bases and J by 6 bases, with 12 bases between. Germline CDR1 and CDR2: SGHTA and FQGTGA. The CDR3 sequence: CASSSGPGQPQHF. The CDR3 bases are TGTGCCAGCAGTTCCGGTCCTGGTCAGCCCCAGCATTTT.

In this sample, this clone turned up a few times. This chain links TRBV5-1 with TRBJ1-1; D is unclear. Germline assignment: CDR1 SGHRS and CDR2 YFSETQ. V lost 1 base, J lost 0 bases, and 4 bases lay in between. This CDR3 is built from 13 residues. The CDR3 region is CASSLNMNTEAFF. The CDR3 DNA is TGCGCCAGCAGCTTGAACATGAACACTGAAGCTTTCTTT.

This clone has more than one count but fewer than ten. The chain recombines TRBV4-3 with TRBJ2-7; 7 bases align to TRBD2. Looked up from germline, CDR1 is LGHNA and CDR2 is YSLEER. The CDR3 contains 14 residues. Trimming at V came to 1 base and at J to 2 bases, leaving 2 bases not matched to a gene. CDR3 region: CASSQAGGAYEQYF. The CDR3 region has the DNA TGCGCCAGCAGCCAAGCTGGGGGGGCCTACGAGCAGTACTTC.

V is TRBV7-3 and J is TRBJ2-7; 7 nucleotides match TRBD2. Trimming at V came to 5 bases and at J to 0 bases, leaving 7 bases not matched to a gene. Per germline, CDR1 SGHTA and CDR2 FQGTGA. The CDR3 is made up of 15 amino acids. The CDR3 coding sequence is TGTGCCAGCAGCCTTGGCCCTAGCGGCTCCTACGAGCAGTACTTC. Amino acids: CASSLGPSGSYEQYF.

The rearrangement links TRBV11-3 to TRBJ2-1; unclear D gene. This CDR3 region has 13 residues. Germline lookup yields CDR1 SGHNT and CDR2 YENEEA. V was cut by 2 bases and J by 4 bases, with 6 bases left in between. In DNA, the CDR3 is TGTGCCAGCAGCTTAACAATTTACAATGAGCAGTTCTTC. Its translation: CASSLTIYNEQFF.

The chain combines TRBV9 with TRBJ2-7; 7 nucleotides line up with TRBD2. CDR1 and CDR2 (germline): SGDLS, YYNGEE. V dropped 4 bases and J dropped 6; count of bases not matched to a gene: 13. The CDR3 totals 15 residues. CDR3 nucleotides: TGTGCCAGCAGCCCCGGAGGCGGGAGACACGGCGAGCAGTACTTC. The encoded protein is CASSPGGGRHGEQYF.

In nucleotides, the CDR3 is TGTGCCACCAGCAGAGCCTTTTTTGAGAGGGAGCACAATGAGCAGTTCTTC. It translates to CATSRAFFEREHNEQFF. This rearrangement joins TRBV15 to TRBJ2-1; D is perhaps TRBD2 (5 bases). The V end was cut by 1 base, the J end by 5 bases, with 18 bases between. CDR1 is LNHNV and CDR2 is YYDKDF in the germline V gene (reference sequence). The CDR3 sequence is 17 residues long.

CDR3 sequence reads: CASKKGDYLKTEQFF. CDR3 bases: TGTGCCAGCAAGAAGGGGGACTACCTAAAAACTGAGCAGTTCTTC. The rearrangement uses TRBV27 and TRBJ2-1; D possibly corresponds to TRBD2 (7 bases). From germline, CDR1 is MNHEY and CDR2 SMNVEV (reference sequence). The CDR3 extends over 15 amino acids. V lost 7 bases and J 9 bases, leaving 22 bases between the germline ends.

This chain connects TRBV27 to TRBJ2-5; the D gene is possibly TRBD2 (5 bases). This CDR3 is built from 15 residues. Germline V gene sequence: CDR1 MNHEY, CDR2 SMNVEV (reference sequence). V dropped 1 base and J dropped 4 bases, with 13 bases sitting between them. CDR3 in DNA: TGTGCCAGCAGTTTATTGCCGGGGATTAGAGAGACCCAGTACTTC. Its translation: CASSLLPGIRETQYF.